The rows below give T cell receptor beta chains drawn from one sample of a study of blood T cell repertoires in COVID-19. Using immunoSEQ multiplex PCR, the repertoire was profiled, and TCRdb retains in-frame clones only, with some absent. Among under 350,000 clones listed, approximately 86% were seen once. The specimen sequenced was peripheral blood. The receptors come from a man aged 18 to 30 with active or convalescent COVID-19. The CDR3 runs from the conserved cysteine through the conserved F or W. D genes are given only for firm matches. Size values are once, few and many counts, or a class for expanded clones, and some rows have none.

clone_size d_call j_call v_call cdr3_aa cdr3_nt
- - TRBJ1-1 TRBV5-1 CASSPPSQNEAFF TGCGCCAGCAGCCCGCCTAGTCAGAATGAAGCTTTCTTT
- - TRBJ1-1 TRBV7-9 CASSYNPRTEAFF TGTGCCAGCAGCTACAACCCGAGGACTGAAGCTTTCTTT
- - TRBJ2-7 TRBV10-3 CAISESNSWYEQYF TGTGCCATCAGTGAGTCGAACAGTTGGTACGAGCAGTACTTC
- TRBD1 TRBJ1-4 TRBV30 CAWRQGLGYEKLFF TGTGCCTGGCGACAGGGCTTGGGATATGAAAAACTGTTTTTT
- - TRBJ1-2 TRBV27 CASGTREYYGYTF TGTGCCAGCGGGACGCGGGAGTACTATGGCTACACCTTC
few - TRBJ2-7 TRBV7-9 CASSLGDKTYEQYF TGTGCCAGCAGCTTAGGGGACAAGACCTACGAGCAGTACTTC
- TRBD2 TRBJ2-7 TRBV6-1 CASSVVSGGGRLHEQYF TGTGCCAGCAGTGTGGTTTCAGGTGGCGGGAGGTTACACGAGCAGTACTTC
once TRBD1 TRBJ2-7 TRBV5-5 CASSLTGDEQYF TGTGCCAGCAGCTTGACAGGGGACGAGCAGTACTTC
- TRBD1 TRBJ1-2 TRBV27 CASSPSQGAGYTF TGTGCCAGCAGTCCGAGCCAGGGGGCTGGCTACACCTTC
- - TRBJ1-2 TRBV3-1/TRBV3-2 CASSQDRGDGYTF TGTGCCAGCAGCCAAGATCGGGGTGACGGCTACACCTTC
- - TRBJ1-6 TRBV27 CASSLEPIGALHF TGTGCCAGCAGTTTAGAGCCCATAGGAGCCCTCCACTTT
- TRBD1 TRBJ2-1 TRBV12-3/TRBV12-4 CASRAQGEEQFF TGTGCCAGCAGGGCACAGGGGGAAGAGCAGTTCTTC
- - TRBJ2-7 TRBV9 CASSPRGGNNYEQYF TGTGCCAGCAGCCCCCGAGGGGGAAACAACTACGAGCAGTACTTC
- - TRBJ2-3 TRBV5-1 CASIPGLYDTDTQYF TGCGCCAGCATCCCGGGACTGTACGACACAGATACGCAGTATTTT
few - TRBJ2-3 TRBV24-1 CATRAGGLTDTQYF TGTGCCACCCGCGCCGGGGGACTCACAGATACGCAGTATTTT
once - TRBJ1-5 TRBV2 CASRAVDSNQPQHF TGTGCCAGCAGAGCTGTTGATTCGAATCAGCCCCAGCATTTT
- TRBD2 TRBJ2-1 TRBV9 CASSVVSGGADEQFF TGTGCCAGCAGTGTCGTGAGCGGGGGGGCCGATGAGCAGTTCTTC
- - TRBJ2-5 TRBV12-3/TRBV12-4 CASSLGRYGTQYF TGTGCCAGCAGTTTAGGCCGGTATGGGACCCAGTACTTC
- - TRBJ1-3 TRBV18 CASSPPGWNTIYF TGTGCCAGCTCACCACCCGGTTGGAACACCATATATTTT
- - TRBJ1-5 TRBV24-1 CATSGSYSNQPQHF TGTGCCACCAGTGGAAGCTATAGCAATCAGCCCCAGCATTTT
once - TRBJ1-4 TRBV29-1 CSVQWEKLFF TGCAGCGTCCAGTGGGAAAAACTGTTTTTT
- - TRBJ2-5 TRBV2 CATMRGKGAQYF TGTGCCACTATGAGGGGGAAAGGGGCCCAGTACTTC
- - TRBJ2-1 TRBV24-1 CATSDTRRGTEYNEQFF TGTGCCACCAGTGACACCCGGCGCGGGACTGAGTACAATGAGCAGTTCTTC
- - TRBJ2-1 TRBV5-1 CASRASDNEQFF TGCGCCAGCAGGGCTAGCGACAATGAGCAGTTCTTC
- TRBD1 TRBJ2-3 TRBV9 CASSVTGERSDTQYF TGTGCCAGCAGCGTGACAGGGGAAAGGTCAGATACGCAGTATTTT
- - TRBJ2-5 TRBV7-3 CASSRGGGETQYF TGTGCCAGCAGCAGGGGCGGAGGGGAGACCCAGTACTTC
- TRBD2 TRBJ2-2 TRBV7-2 CASSLLSGAGANTGELFF TGTGCCAGCAGCTTATTATCCGGCGCGGGAGCGAACACCGGGGAGCTGTTTTTT
- TRBD1 TRBJ1-1 TRBV5-1 CASSLGTQGAGEAFF TGCGCCAGCAGCTTGGGAACGCAGGGGGCAGGGGAAGCTTTCTTT
many TRBD1 TRBJ2-5 TRBV7-9 CASSYGQGEGETQYF TGTGCCAGCAGCTACGGACAGGGGGAGGGGGAGACCCAGTACTTC
- TRBD1 TRBJ2-1 TRBV6-5 CASFDRGQNEQFF TGTGCCAGCTTCGACAGGGGGCAGAATGAGCAGTTCTTC
- TRBD2 TRBJ2-1 TRBV30 CAWSGGRANEQFF TGTGCCTGGAGTGGGGGGAGGGCCAATGAGCAGTTCTTC
few TRBD1 TRBJ1-1 TRBV11-3 CASSRDREAEAFF TGTGCCAGCAGCCGAGACAGGGAAGCTGAAGCTTTCTTT
- - TRBJ1-3 TRBV3-1/TRBV3-2 CASSQDFSGNTIYF TGTGCCAGCAGCCAGGACTTCTCTGGAAACACCATATATTTT
once - TRBJ1-2 TRBV7-9 CASSLATANYGYTF TGTGCCAGCAGCTTAGCGACAGCTAACTATGGCTACACCTTC
- - TRBJ1-5 TRBV6-1 CASSEGDFNQPQHF TGTGCCAGCAGTGAAGGAGATTTCAATCAGCCCCAGCATTTT
many TRBD1 TRBJ1-1 TRBV4-2 CASSQVGTATEAFF TGTGCCAGCAGCCAAGTCGGGACAGCCACGGAAGCTTTCTTT
- - TRBJ1-2 TRBV7-9 CASSLDANHYGYTF TGTGCCAGCAGCTTAGACGCGAACCACTATGGCTACACCTTC
- - TRBJ2-1 TRBV5-1 CASSLEPGRSYNEQFF TGCGCCAGCAGCTTGGAGCCGGGTCGGTCGTACAATGAGCAGTTCTTC
- - TRBJ2-5 TRBV4-3 CASSQGSWQAAETQYF TGCGCCAGCAGCCAAGGATCTTGGCAGGCTGCGGAGACCCAGTACTTC
- - TRBJ2-2 TRBV21-1 CASSKGGGSGGGELFF TGTGCCAGCAGCAAAGGTGGCGGGAGCGGCGGCGGGGAGCTGTTTTTT
- - TRBJ2-2 TRBV7-2 CASTRKWGPWTGELFF TGTGCCAGCACCCGAAAATGGGGGCCTTGGACCGGGGAGCTGTTTTTT
- - TRBJ1-1 TRBV7-9 CASSYHTGLNTEAFF TGTGCCAGCAGTTATCATACAGGGCTGAACACTGAAGCTTTCTTT